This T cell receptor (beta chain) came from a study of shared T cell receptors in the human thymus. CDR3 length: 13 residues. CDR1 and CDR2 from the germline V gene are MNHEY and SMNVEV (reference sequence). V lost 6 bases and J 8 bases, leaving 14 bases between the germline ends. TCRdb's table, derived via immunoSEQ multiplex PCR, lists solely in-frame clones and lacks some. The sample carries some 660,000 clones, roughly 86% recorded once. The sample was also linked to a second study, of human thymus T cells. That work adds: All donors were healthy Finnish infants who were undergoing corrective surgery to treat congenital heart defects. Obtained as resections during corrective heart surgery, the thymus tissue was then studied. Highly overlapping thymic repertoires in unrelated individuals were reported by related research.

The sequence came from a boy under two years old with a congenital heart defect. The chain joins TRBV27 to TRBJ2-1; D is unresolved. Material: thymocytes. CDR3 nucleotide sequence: TGTGCCAGCAGCCCACCTCAGATGTATGAGCAGTTCTTC. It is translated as CASSPPQMYEQFF.